The 14 T cell receptor beta chains below were found in one sample sequenced in a study of T cells after yellow fever vaccination. TCRdb ran MiXCR on the 5' RACE reads and lists one entry per CDR3 protein. The sample records around 320,000 distinct CDR3 sequences, roughly 9% being singletons. Sequences were derived from CD4+ T cells sorted from PBMCs, sampled 5 days after the yellow fever booster vaccination. The receptors derive from a young man who received the YFV17D yellow fever vaccine.

This clonotype showed up just a few times. The rearrangement uses TRBV6-5 and TRBJ2-3; D is unresolved. Trimming took off 0 bases at V and 5 bases at J, with 15 bases between the two ends. From germline, CDR1 is MNHEY and CDR2 SVGAGI. This CDR3 comprises 16 residues. CDR3 in amino acids: CASSYSGPHLLDTQYF. Here the CDR3 DNA reads TGTGCCAGCAGTTACTCTGGGCCGCACCTTTTAGATACGCAGTATTTT.

This clonotype has a handful of counts. The chain has TRBV7-9 and TRBJ2-1, with 8 nucleotides matching TRBD1. CDR3 length equals 14 residues. Per germline, CDR1 SEHNR and CDR2 FQNEAQ (reference sequence). V gave up 7 bases and J gave up 3 bases; unmatched junction bases: 5. The CDR3 loop reads CASIDRGVYNEQFF. The CDR3 bases are TGTGCCAGCATCGACAGGGGAGTCTACAATGAGCAGTTCTTC.

This clonotype was seen at least ten times. V is TRBV11-2 and J is TRBJ1-2; perhaps TRBD1 as D (6 bases). The CDR3 has 14 amino acids. Germline V lookup: CDR1 SGHAT, CDR2 FQNNGV. V shed 1 base and J shed 7 bases, with 13 bases lying between them. CDR3 amino acids: CASSLVPGDGGYTF. In DNA, the CDR3 is TGTGCCAGCAGCTTAGTCCCAGGGGATGGTGGCTACACCTTC.

The J gene is TRBJ2-5, the V gene TRBV4-1; TRBD1 agrees at 10 bases. J lost 4 bases, V lost 10 bases, and 6 bases had no gene match. Germline lookup yields CDR1 MGHRA and CDR2 YSYEKL. CDR3 length: 13 amino acids. The CDR3 DNA is TGCGCCACTGGACAGGGGGGTCGAGAGACCCAGTACTTC. The encoded protein is CATGQGGRETQYF.

The CDR3 is CASSLAPAGGDTQYF. In DNA, the CDR3 is TGTGCCAGCAGCTTAGCTCCAGCGGGGGGTGATACGCAGTATTTT. J is TRBJ2-3 and V is TRBV7-2; 9 bases map to TRBD2. Germline CDR1 reads SGHTA; CDR2 reads FQGNSA. CDR3 length: 15 residues. The junction had 4 bases not matched to a gene; V was cut back by 0 bases and J by 6 bases.

The chain joins TRBV20-1 to TRBJ2-3; D is unclear. CDR3 size: 13 residues. Germline-derived CDR1 and CDR2 are DFQATT and SNEGSKA (reference sequence). Trimming cost V 0 bases and J 6 bases, with 10 bases left between them. This chain's CDR3 is CSARDPSPDTQYF. The CDR3 bases are TGCAGTGCTAGAGATCCCTCGCCCGATACGCAGTATTTT.

This clonotype was recorded a few times. CDR3 protein: CASSEATGLYNSPLHF. The CDR3 DNA follows: TGTGCCAGCAGTGAAGCAACAGGTCTCTATAATTCACCCCTCCACTTT. This sequence joins TRBV6-1 and TRBJ1-6; tentatively, D is TRBD1 (5 bases). In germline, CDR1 is MNHNS, CDR2 SASEGT. This CDR3 is 16 amino acids long. V was pared by 0 bases and J by 3 bases, with 9 bases between.

The chain is built from TRBV6-6 and TRBJ2-7, with a possible D match to TRBD1 (5 bases). Trimming removed 8 bases from V and 3 bases from J, with 20 bases in between. CDR3 length: 15 amino acids. In germline, CDR1 is MNHNY, CDR2 SVGAGI (reference sequence). The CDR3 DNA is TGTGCCAGCCGCCCCGACAGAGCCGAAGGCTACGAGCAGTACGTC. It encodes CASRPDRAEGYEQYV.

As DNA, the CDR3 is TGTGCCAGCAGCTTCGAGACTAGCTATGAGCAGTTCTTC. The encoded protein is CASSFETSYEQFF. The chain is built from TRBV7-2 and TRBJ2-1; 7 nucleotides line up with TRBD2. The junction had 4 bases not matched to a gene; V was cut back by 3 bases and J by 8 bases. CDR3 length: 13 residues. CDR1 is SGHTA and CDR2 is FQGNSA in the germline V gene.

The rearrangement links TRBV30 to TRBJ2-5; D perhaps matches TRBD2 (5 bases). Germline lookup yields CDR1 GTSNPN and CDR2 SVGIG (reference sequence). V lost 4 bases to trimming and J lost 1 base, with 10 bases between them. CDR3 length equals 13 residues. The CDR3 region is CAWNQRLQETQYF. CDR3 coding DNA: TGTGCCTGGAACCAGCGGCTCCAAGAGACCCAGTACTTC.

The chain uses TRBV10-1 and TRBJ2-7, with 11 bases identical to TRBD2. Germline CDR1 reads WNHNN; CDR2 reads SYGVQD (reference sequence). The CDR3 contains 17 residues. The ends lost 2 bases at V and 6 bases at J; junction bases unmatched: 12. The CDR3 DNA sequence: TGCGCCAGCAGTGAGGACAATTTTTCTAGCGGGGGGCGCGAGCAGTACGTC. This sequence encodes CASSEDNFSSGGREQYV.

V and J are TRBV4-1 and TRBJ2-5, with a tentative D call TRBD2 (5 bases). This CDR3 comprises 17 residues. V was pared by 0 bases and J by 2 bases, with 16 bases between. Germline V CDR1 and CDR2: MGHRA, YSYEKL. This chain's CDR3 is CASSQDFRAVRQETQYF. DNA for the CDR3: TGCGCCAGCAGCCAAGATTTCAGAGCGGTTCGGCAAGAGACCCAGTACTTC.

The gene calls are TRBV2 and TRBJ1-2; D remains ambiguous. Trimming took 4 bases from V and 7 from J, leaving 10 bases between them. The CDR3 runs to 12 residues. Germline V CDR1 and CDR2: SNHLY, FYNNEI. The CDR3 nucleotides read TGTGCCAGCAGTGTTTCGGGATCTGGCTACACCTTC. Protein product: CASSVSGSGYTF.

This clonotype was seen a few times. The chain combines TRBV4-1 with TRBJ2-7; 12 bases are shared with TRBD1. This CDR3 comprises 16 residues. Germline-derived CDR1 and CDR2 are MGHRA and YSYEKL. J gave up 4 bases and V 0 bases, and 4 bases lay outside the gene matches. The CDR3 spells CASSQDWDRGRYEQYV. In nucleotides, the CDR3 is TGCGCCAGCAGCCAAGATTGGGACAGGGGGCGATACGAGCAGTACGTC.